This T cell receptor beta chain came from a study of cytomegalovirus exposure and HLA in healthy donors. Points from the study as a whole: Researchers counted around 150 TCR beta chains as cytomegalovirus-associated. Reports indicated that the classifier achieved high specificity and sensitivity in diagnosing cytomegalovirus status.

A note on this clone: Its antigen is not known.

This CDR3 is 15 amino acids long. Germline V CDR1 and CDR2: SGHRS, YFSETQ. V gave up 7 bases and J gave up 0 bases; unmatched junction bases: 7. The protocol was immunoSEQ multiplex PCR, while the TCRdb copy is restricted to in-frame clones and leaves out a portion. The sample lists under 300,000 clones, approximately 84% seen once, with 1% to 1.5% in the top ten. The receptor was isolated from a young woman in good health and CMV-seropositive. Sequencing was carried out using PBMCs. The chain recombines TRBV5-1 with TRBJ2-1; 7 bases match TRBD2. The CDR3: CASGRWGGSYNEQFF. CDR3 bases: TGCGCCAGCGGAAGGTGGGGGGGCTCCTACAATGAGCAGTTCTTC.